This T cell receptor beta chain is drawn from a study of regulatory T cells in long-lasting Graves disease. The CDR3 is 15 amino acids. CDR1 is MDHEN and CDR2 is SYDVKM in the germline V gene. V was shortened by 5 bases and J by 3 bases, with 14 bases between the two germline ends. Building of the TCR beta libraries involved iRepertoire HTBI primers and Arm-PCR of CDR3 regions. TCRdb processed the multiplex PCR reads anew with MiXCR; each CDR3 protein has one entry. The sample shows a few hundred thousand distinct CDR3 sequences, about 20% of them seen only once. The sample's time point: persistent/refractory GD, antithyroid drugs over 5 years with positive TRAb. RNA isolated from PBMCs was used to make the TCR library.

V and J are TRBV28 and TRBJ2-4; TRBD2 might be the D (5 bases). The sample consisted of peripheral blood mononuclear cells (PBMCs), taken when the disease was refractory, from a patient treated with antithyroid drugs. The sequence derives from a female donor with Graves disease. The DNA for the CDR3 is TGTGCCAGCAGTCCACGAGGGTACAACAAAAACATTCAGTACTTC. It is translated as CASSPRGYNKNIQYF.